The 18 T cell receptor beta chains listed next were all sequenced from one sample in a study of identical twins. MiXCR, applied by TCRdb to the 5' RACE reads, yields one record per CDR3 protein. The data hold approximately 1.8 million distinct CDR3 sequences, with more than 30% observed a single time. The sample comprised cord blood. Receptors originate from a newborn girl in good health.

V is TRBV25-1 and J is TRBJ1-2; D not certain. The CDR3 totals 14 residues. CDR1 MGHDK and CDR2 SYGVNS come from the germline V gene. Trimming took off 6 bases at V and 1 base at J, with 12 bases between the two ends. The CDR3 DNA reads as TGTGCCAGCAGCGAGATGGAGGGTAACTATGGCTACACCTTC. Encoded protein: CASSEMEGNYGYTF.

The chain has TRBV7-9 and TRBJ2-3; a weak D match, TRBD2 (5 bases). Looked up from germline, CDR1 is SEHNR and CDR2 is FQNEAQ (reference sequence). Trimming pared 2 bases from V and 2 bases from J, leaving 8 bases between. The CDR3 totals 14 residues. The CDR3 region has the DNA TGTGCCAGCAGCTTAAAGCGGCCCACAGATACGCAGTATTTT. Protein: CASSLKRPTDTQYF.

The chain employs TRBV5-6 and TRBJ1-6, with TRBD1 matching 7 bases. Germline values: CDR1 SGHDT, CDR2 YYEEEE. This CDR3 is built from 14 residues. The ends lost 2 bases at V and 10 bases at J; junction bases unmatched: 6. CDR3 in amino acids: CASSFDRVRSPLHF. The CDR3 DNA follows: TGTGCCAGCAGCTTCGACAGGGTGAGATCACCCCTCCACTTT.

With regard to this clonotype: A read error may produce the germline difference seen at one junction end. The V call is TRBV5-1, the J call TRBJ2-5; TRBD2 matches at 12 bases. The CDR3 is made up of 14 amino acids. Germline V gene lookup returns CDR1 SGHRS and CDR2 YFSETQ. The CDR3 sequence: CACSLGLAGETQYF. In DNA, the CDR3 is TGCGCCTGCAGCTTGGGACTAGCGGGAGAGACCCAGTACTTC.

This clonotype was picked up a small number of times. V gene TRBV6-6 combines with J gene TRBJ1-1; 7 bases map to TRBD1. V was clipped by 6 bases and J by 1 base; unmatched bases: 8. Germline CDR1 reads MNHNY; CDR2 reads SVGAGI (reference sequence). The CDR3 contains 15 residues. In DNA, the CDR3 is TGTGCCAGCAGCTTCAACAGGGGCGGGAACACTGAAGCTTTCTTT. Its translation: CASSFNRGGNTEAFF.

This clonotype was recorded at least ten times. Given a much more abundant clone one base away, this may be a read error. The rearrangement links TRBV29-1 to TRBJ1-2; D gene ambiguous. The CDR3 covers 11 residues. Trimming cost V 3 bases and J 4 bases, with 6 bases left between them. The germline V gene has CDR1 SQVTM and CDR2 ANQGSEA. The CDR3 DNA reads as TGCAGCGTTGACAGCGGCTATGGCTACACCTTC. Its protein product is CSVDSGYGYTF.

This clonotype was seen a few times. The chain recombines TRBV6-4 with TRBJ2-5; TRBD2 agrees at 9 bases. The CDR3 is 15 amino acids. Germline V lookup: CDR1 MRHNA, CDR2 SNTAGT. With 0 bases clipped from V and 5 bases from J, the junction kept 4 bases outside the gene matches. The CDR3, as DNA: TGTGCCAGCAGTGACTCGGGGACTAGCAGGGAGACCCAGTACTTC. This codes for CASSDSGTSRETQYF.

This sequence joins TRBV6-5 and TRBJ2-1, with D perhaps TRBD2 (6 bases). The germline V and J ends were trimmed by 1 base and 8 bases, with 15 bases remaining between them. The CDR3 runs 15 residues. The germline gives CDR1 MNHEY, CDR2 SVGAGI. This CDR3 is CASSYFSLGGDEQFF. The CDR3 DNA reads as TGTGCCAGCAGTTACTTCTCGCTAGGAGGGGATGAGCAGTTCTTC.

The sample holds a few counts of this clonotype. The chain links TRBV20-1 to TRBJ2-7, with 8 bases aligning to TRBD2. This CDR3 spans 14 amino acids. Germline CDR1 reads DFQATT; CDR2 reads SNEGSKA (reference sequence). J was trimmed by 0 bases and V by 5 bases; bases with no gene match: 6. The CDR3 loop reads CSAGYSGVSYEQYF. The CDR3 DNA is TGCAGTGCTGGATATAGCGGGGTCTCCTACGAGCAGTACTTC.

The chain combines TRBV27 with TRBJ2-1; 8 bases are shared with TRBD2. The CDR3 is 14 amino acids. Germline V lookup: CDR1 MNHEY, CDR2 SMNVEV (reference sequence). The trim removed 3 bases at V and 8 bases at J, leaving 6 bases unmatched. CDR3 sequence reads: CASSLERGIDEQFF. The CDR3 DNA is TGTGCCAGCAGTTTGGAGCGGGGGATCGATGAGCAGTTCTTC.

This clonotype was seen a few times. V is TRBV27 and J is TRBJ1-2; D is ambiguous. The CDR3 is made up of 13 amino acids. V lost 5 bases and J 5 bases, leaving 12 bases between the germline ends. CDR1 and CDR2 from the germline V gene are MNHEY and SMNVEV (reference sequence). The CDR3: CASSEIGLYGYTF. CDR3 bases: TGTGCCAGCAGTGAAATCGGCCTGTATGGCTACACCTTC.

The CDR3 DNA is TGTGCCAGCAGGGAGGACAGGGACCCCTACGAGCAGTACTTC. Its translation: CASREDRDPYEQYF. The chain uses TRBV28 and TRBJ2-7; 8 bases align to TRBD1. Looked up from germline, CDR1 is MDHEN and CDR2 is SYDVKM. The V and J ends lost 6 bases and 2 bases, in that order; junction bases with no gene match: 6. The CDR3 has 14 residues.

CDR3 loop: CASSQDPGLVTF. The CDR3 DNA is TGTGCCAGCAGCCAAGATCCGGGGTTGGTCACCTTC. The chain is built from TRBV3-1 and TRBJ1-2; D is unresolved. The CDR3 loop spans 12 amino acids. Trimming cost V 0 bases and J 13 bases, with 12 bases left between them. Germline values: CDR1 LGHDT, CDR2 YNNKEL (reference sequence).

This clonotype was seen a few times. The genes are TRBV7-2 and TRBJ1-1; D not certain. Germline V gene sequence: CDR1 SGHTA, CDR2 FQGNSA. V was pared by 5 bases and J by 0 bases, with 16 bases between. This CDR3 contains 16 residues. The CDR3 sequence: CASSERPLTMNTEAFF. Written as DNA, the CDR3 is TGTGCCAGCAGCGAACGACCACTGACCATGAACACTGAAGCTTTCTTT.

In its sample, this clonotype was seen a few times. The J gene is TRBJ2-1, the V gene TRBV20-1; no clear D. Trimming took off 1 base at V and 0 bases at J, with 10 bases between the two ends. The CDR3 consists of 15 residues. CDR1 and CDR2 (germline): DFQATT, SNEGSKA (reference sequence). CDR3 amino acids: CSARGVGSSYNEQFF. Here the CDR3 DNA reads TGCAGTGCTAGAGGGGTGGGCAGCTCCTACAATGAGCAGTTCTTC.

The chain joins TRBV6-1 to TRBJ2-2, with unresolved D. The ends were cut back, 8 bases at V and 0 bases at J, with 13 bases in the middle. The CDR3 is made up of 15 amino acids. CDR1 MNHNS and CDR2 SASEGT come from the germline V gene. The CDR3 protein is CASVFSRSNTGELFF. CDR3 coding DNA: TGTGCCAGCGTTTTTTCCAGGTCGAACACCGGGGAGCTGTTTTTT.

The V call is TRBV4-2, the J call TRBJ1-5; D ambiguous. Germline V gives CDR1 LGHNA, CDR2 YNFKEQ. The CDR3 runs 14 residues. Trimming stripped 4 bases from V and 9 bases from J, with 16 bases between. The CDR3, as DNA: TGTGCCAGCAGCCCTACAAGGGATCGTGGGCCCCAGCATTTT. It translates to CASSPTRDRGPQHF.

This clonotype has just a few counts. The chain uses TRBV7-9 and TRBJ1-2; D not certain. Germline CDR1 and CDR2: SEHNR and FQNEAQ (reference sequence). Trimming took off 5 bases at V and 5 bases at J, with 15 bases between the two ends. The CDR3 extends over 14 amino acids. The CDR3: CASSRPGSVYGYTF. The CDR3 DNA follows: TGTGCCAGCAGCCGTCCGGGATCCGTATATGGCTACACCTTC.